The 19 T cell receptor beta chains presented below share a single source sample, sequenced in a study of T-cell memory formation after mild COVID-19. TCRdb re-called the 5' RACE reads through MiXCR, storing one row per CDR3 protein. The table lists roughly 180,000 distinct CDR3 sequences, more than 9% of them singletons. The specimen sequenced was PBMCs or a T cell subset sorted from them (not recorded which). These receptors were collected from a man aged 18 to 29 who had mild COVID-19 (a few samples of this study predate the infection). Cell type and time point are not known.

Notes on this clonotype: In this CDR3 the conserved last residue, phenylalanine or tryptophan, is missing, so a read error is likely. The chain employs TRBV28 and TRBJ2-5; D is uncertain. Looked up from germline, CDR1 is MDHEN and CDR2 is SYDVKM. Trimming took off 5 bases at V and 5 bases at J, with 12 bases between the two ends. The CDR3 length is 13 residues. The CDR3 spells CASSTPATETQYL. As DNA, the CDR3 is TGTGCCAGCAGTACACCAGCCACGGAGACCCAGTACTTG.

This clonotype appeared a few times. The V gene is TRBV4-2, the J gene TRBJ2-4, with D possibly matching TRBD1 (5 bases). V was trimmed by 5 bases and J by 9 bases, leaving 14 bases between them. Germline V gene sequence: CDR1 LGHNA, CDR2 YNFKEQ. This CDR3 region has 13 residues. CDR3 amino acids: CASSAGNQGIQYF. The CDR3 nucleotides read TGTGCCAGCAGCGCCGGAAATCAGGGCATTCAGTACTTC.

The V gene is TRBV7-3, the J gene TRBJ2-7; TRBD1 or TRBD2 may be the D gene (5 bases each). The CDR3 is 15 residues long. The V gene lost 1 base and the J gene lost 0 bases, with 10 bases spanning the gap. Germline assignment: CDR1 SGHTA and CDR2 FQGTGA. CDR3 amino acids: CASSLSAGSSYEQYF. In DNA, the CDR3 is TGTGCCAGCAGCTTAAGTGCAGGGAGCTCCTACGAGCAGTACTTC. The variable domain in full, with the rest retrieved from reference TRBV7-3 and TRBJ2-7, is GAGVSQTPSNKVTEKGKYVELRCDPISGHTALYWYRQSLGQGPEFLIYFQGTGAADDSGLPNDRFFAVRPEGSVSTLKIQRTERGDSAVYLCASSLSAGSSYEQYFGPGTRLTVT.

The gene calls are TRBV20-1 and TRBJ2-7, with D uncertain. Germline loops: CDR1 DFQATT, CDR2 SNEGSKA (reference sequence). CDR3 length: 13 amino acids. The germline V and J ends were trimmed by 6 bases and 7 bases, with 19 bases remaining between them. The CDR3 DNA is TGCAGTGCCTTTGTACCCTATAAGGAGGAGCAGTACTTC. Its protein is CSAFVPYKEEQYF.

The V and J genes are TRBV6-1 and TRBJ2-3; D is undetermined. The CDR3 totals 17 residues. Germline V lookup: CDR1 MNHNS, CDR2 SASEGT. V was pared by 4 bases and J by 2 bases, with 19 bases between. The CDR3 DNA reads TGTGCCAGCAGTGCGGAGACCTACTCGGAATTCACAGATACGCAGTATTTT. Its translation: CASSAETYSEFTDTQYF.

This clonotype showed up many times. The CDR3 sequence: CASSFLTGDGAEQFF. The CDR3 DNA reads as TGCGCCAGCAGCTTTTTAACAGGGGATGGAGCTGAGCAGTTCTTC. This chain joins TRBV5-1 and TRBJ2-1, with 7 bases matching TRBD1. The CDR3 has 15 residues. In germline, CDR1 is SGHRS, CDR2 YFSETQ. Trimming removed 2 bases from V and 9 bases from J; junction bases left unmatched: 11.

A few counts support this clonotype. Sequence at one end of the junction differs from germline and may be a read error. The J gene is TRBJ1-1, the V gene TRBV18; D ambiguous. The V gene's germline CDR1 is KGHSH and CDR2 LQKENI. This CDR3 region has 16 residues. In DNA, the CDR3 is TGTGCCAGCTCAGAGTTCACCGGGCCCCTGAAGACTGAAGCTTTCTTT. Encoded protein: CASSEFTGPLKTEAFF.

The V gene is TRBV4-2, the J gene TRBJ2-7, with 9 bases identical to TRBD2. Trimming cost V 3 bases and J 1 base; bases outside gene matches: 4. The CDR3 is 15 residues long. The germline V gene encodes CDR1 LGHNA and CDR2 YNFKEQ. The CDR3 spells CASSQGAGGSYEQYF. In DNA form, the CDR3 reads TGTGCCAGCAGCCAGGGGGCGGGGGGGTCCTACGAGCAGTACTTC.

The sample holds a few counts of this clonotype. The CDR3, as DNA: TGTGCCTGGAGTCCCACGGGACAGGGGCGCTCTGGGGCCAACGTCCTGACTTTC. This sequence encodes CAWSPTGQGRSGANVLTF. The V gene is TRBV30, the J gene TRBJ2-6; the match to TRBD1 covers 10 bases. Looked up from germline, CDR1 is GTSNPN and CDR2 is SVGIG (reference sequence). The CDR3 loop spans 18 amino acids. Losses at the gene ends were 2 bases for V and 0 bases for J; bases not matched to a gene: 7.

This clonotype has a count of ten or more. This chain joins TRBV7-2 and TRBJ2-5; the match to TRBD2 covers 7 bases. The CDR3 totals 14 residues. The germline V gene encodes CDR1 SGHTA and CDR2 FQGNSA. V was pared by 0 bases and J by 5 bases, with 3 bases of the junction left unmatched. The CDR3 loop reads CASSLAGGSETQYF. The CDR3 DNA is TGTGCCAGCAGCTTAGCGGGGGGGTCGGAGACCCAGTACTTC.

The table lists this clonotype with a few counts. V gene TRBV19 combines with J gene TRBJ2-3, with a weak D call TRBD2 (5 bases). Germline V gene sequence: CDR1 LNHDA, CDR2 SQIVND (reference sequence). The CDR3 is 15 residues long. V lost 4 bases to trimming and J lost 0 bases, with 11 bases between them. The CDR3 is CASSTQRTSTDTQYF. The CDR3 coding sequence is TGTGCCAGTAGTACTCAGCGGACTAGCACAGATACGCAGTATTTT.

The CDR3 nucleotides read TGTGCCAGCAGTAACCGGGACAGGGGGGTTGAGACCCAGTACTTC. Its translation: CASSNRDRGVETQYF. The V and J genes are TRBV2 and TRBJ2-5; TRBD1 matches 11 bases. CDR1 and CDR2 (germline): SNHLY, FYNNEI. With V trimmed by 5 bases and J by 5 bases, 7 bases remained unmatched. The CDR3 sequence is 15 residues long. The full variable domain, its missing parts supplied by reference TRBV2 and TRBJ2-5, is EPEVTQTPSHQVTQMGQEVILRCVPISNHLYFYWYRQILGQKVEFLVSFYNNEISEKSEIFDDQFSVERPDGSNFTLKIRSTKLEDSAMYFCASSNRDRGVETQYFGPGTRLLVL.

This clonotype turned up a few times. The chain links TRBV9 to TRBJ2-1; D may be TRBD2 (5 bases). The germline CDR1 and CDR2 sequences are SGDLS and YYNGEE. V lost 0 bases and J lost 1, with 8 bases in between. The CDR3 has 15 amino acids. The CDR3 here is CASSVDSGSYNEQFF. CDR3 coding DNA: TGTGCCAGCAGCGTAGACTCGGGATCCTACAATGAGCAGTTCTTC.

This clonotype was observed a handful of times. The chain employs TRBV20-1 and TRBJ2-1; TRBD2 matches at 10 bases. J gave up 4 bases and V 5 bases, and 11 bases lay outside the gene matches. The CDR3 extends over 16 amino acids. CDR1 and CDR2 (germline): DFQATT, SNEGSKA (reference sequence). CDR3 nucleotides: TGCAGTGCTGCTTCGCTTAGCGGGGGGCAATACAATGAGCAGTTCTTC. It is translated as CSAASLSGGQYNEQFF.

This clonotype was found a few times. J is TRBJ2-3 and V is TRBV5-1; tentative D call: TRBD2 (5 bases). The CDR3 spans 14 residues. Germline V lookup: CDR1 SGHRS, CDR2 YFSETQ. The V end was cut by 2 bases, the J end by 6 bases, with 13 bases between. The CDR3 sequence: CASSFDPGGDTQYF. DNA for the CDR3: TGCGCCAGCAGCTTTGACCCAGGCGGGGATACGCAGTATTTT.

V is TRBV24-1 and J is TRBJ2-3, with D perhaps TRBD1 or TRBD2 (6 bases each). Trimming shortened V by 3 bases and J by 3 bases, and 15 bases separated the two germline ends. The CDR3 extends over 16 amino acids. Germline CDR1 is KGHDR and CDR2 is SFDVKD. CDR3 sequence reads: CATSDVGGASTDTQYF. The CDR3 coding sequence is TGTGCCACCAGTGATGTGGGGGGCGCGAGTACAGATACGCAGTATTTT.

The rearrangement joins TRBV20-1 to TRBJ2-3; weak D call: TRBD1 (6 bases). V was pared by 6 bases and J by 4 bases, with 11 bases between. The germline gives CDR1 DFQATT, CDR2 SNEGSKA (reference sequence). This CDR3 spans 12 amino acids. The CDR3 nucleotides are TGCAGTGCGCAAGGGGGTCCAGATACGCAGTATTTT. It encodes CSAQGGPDTQYF.

The count of this clonotype is one. The rearrangement uses TRBV6-1 and TRBJ2-5, with D perhaps TRBD1 (5 bases). The length of the CDR3 is 14 residues. Germline lookup yields CDR1 MNHNS and CDR2 SASEGT. The germline V and J ends were trimmed by 7 bases and 9 bases, with 21 bases remaining between them. The CDR3 here is CASIAPGPKGAQYF. DNA of the CDR3: TGTGCCAGCATCGCGCCAGGGCCCAAAGGGGCCCAGTACTTC.

Only a few counts were recorded for this clonotype. The V and J genes are TRBV4-1 and TRBJ1-3, with a weak D call TRBD1 (5 bases). V lost 1 base, J lost 4 bases, and 11 bases lay in between. Germline lookup yields CDR1 MGHRA and CDR2 YSYEKL. The CDR3 covers 15 residues. Here the CDR3 reads CASSQVTGGGNTIYF. In DNA form, the CDR3 reads TGCGCCAGCAGCCAAGTCACGGGGGGAGGAAACACCATATATTTT.